The subject of this entry is one TCR beta chain. Its antigen is unidentified. This entry is derived from a study of long-term antiretroviral therapy in people with HIV. Study findings and constraints: Blood, drawn from 2004 to 2017, may reflect older ART regimens.

Samples were assayed with immunoSEQ v3.0 at survey level. Data came from immunoSEQ multiplex PCR; TCRdb stores just in-frame clones and leaves some out. The data hold about 22,000 clones, with roughly 86% observed a single time. CDR3 length equals 13 residues. V shed 3 bases and J shed 6 bases, with 11 bases lying between them. CDR1 MNHNS and CDR2 SASEGT come from the germline V gene. One or more pre-ART and two or more post-ART PBMC samples were available from each donor. The chain carries TRBV6-1 and TRBJ1-2; perhaps TRBD1 as D (5 bases). The sequence came from a man in his 60s with HIV. The sample was unsorted PBMCs, taken 1.3 years after starting antiretroviral therapy. CDR3 amino acids: CASSDAREDGYTF. The CDR3 nucleotides read TGTGCCAGCAGTGACGCCAGGGAGGATGGCTACACCTTC.